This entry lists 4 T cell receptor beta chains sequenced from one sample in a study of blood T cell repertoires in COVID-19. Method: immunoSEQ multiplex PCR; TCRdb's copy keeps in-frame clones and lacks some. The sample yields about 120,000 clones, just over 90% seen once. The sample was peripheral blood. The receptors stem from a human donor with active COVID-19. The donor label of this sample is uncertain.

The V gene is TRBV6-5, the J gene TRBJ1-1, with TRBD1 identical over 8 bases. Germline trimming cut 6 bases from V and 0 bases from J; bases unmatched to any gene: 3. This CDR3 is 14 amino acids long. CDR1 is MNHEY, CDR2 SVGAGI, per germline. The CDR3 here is CASRRQGMNTEAFF. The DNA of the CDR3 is TGTGCCAGCAGACGACAGGGGATGAACACTGAAGCTTTCTTT.

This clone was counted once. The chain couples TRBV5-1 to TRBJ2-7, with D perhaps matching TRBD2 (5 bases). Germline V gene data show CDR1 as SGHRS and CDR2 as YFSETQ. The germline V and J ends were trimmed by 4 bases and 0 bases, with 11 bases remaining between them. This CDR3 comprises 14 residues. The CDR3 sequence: CASSRPGDSYEQYF. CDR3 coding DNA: TGCGCCAGCAGCCGCCCCGGGGACTCCTACGAGCAGTACTTC.

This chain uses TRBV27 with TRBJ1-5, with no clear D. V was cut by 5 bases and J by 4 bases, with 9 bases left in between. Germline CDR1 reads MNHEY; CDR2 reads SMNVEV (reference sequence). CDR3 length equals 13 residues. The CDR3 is CASSPQRNQPQHF. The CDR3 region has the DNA TGTGCCAGCAGTCCCCAGAGGAATCAGCCCCAGCATTTT.

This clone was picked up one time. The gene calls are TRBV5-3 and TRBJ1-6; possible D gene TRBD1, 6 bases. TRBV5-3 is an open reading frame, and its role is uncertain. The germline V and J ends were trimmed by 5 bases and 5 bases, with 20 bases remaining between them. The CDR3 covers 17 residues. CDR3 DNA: TGTGCCAGAAGAGCCGGCCGGGAGGGGGTACATAATTCACCCCTCCACTTT. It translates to CARRAGREGVHNSPLHF.